What follows describes a single TCR beta chain. This sample was included in a study of control samples from healthy donors and cancer patients. Sequencing was performed with immunoSEQ multiplex PCR; in TCRdb, only in-frame clones are kept and a portion is missing. The sample yields about 99,000 clones, 75% to 90% seen once. CDR3 length: 13 amino acids. Trimming took 4 bases from V and 7 from J, leaving 13 bases between them. The V gene's germline CDR1 is MNHEY and CDR2 SVGAGI. Sequenced material: PBMCs. The receptor's source is a man aged 55-75 years with lung cancer. The chain joins TRBV6-5 to TRBJ2-5, with D perhaps TRBD2 (6 bases). The CDR3 coding sequence is TGTGCCAGCAGTTCACTAGCCCCAGGGACCCAGTACTTC. As protein: CASSSLAPGTQYF.